This T cell receptor (beta chain) was captured by sequencing in a study of CD8+ T cells in alopecia areata. cDNA prepared by RNA extraction and subsequent reverse transcription served as the template for sequencing. The table came from immunoSEQ multiplex PCR; TCRdb's copy has only in-frame clones and leaves some out. Found here are roughly 250,000 clones, 67% of them singletons; the top ten hold roughly 1.2%. This clone showed up just a few times. This CDR3 is 14 amino acids long. V lost 6 bases to trimming and J lost 8 bases, with 14 bases between them. The V gene's germline CDR1 is LNHDA and CDR2 SQIVND (reference sequence). Specimens obtained from alopecia areata patients comprised lesional scalp punch biopsies and peripheral blood.

This sequence was found in a human donor with alopecia areata. The sample here was CD4+ T cells sorted from blood, taken at week 0. The chain has TRBV19 and TRBJ1-6; D is unresolved. The CDR3 region is CASRISVEDSPLHF. The CDR3 coding sequence is TGTGCCAGTAGAATCTCAGTGGAGGATTCACCCCTCCACTTT.